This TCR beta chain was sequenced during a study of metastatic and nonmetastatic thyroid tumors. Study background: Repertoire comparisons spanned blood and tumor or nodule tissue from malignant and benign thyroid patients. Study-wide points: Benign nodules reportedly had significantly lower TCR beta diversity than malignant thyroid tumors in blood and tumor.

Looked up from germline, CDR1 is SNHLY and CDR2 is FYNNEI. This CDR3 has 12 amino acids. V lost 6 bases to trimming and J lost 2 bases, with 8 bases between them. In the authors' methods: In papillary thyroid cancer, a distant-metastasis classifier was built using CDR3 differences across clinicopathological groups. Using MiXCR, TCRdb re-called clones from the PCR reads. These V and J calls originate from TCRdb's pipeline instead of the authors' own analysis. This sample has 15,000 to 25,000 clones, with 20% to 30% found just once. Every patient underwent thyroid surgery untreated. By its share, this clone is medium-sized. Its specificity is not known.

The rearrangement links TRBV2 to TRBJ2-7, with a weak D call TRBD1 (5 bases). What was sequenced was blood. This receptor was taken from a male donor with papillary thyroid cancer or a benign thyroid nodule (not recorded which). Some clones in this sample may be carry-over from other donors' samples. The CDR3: CASRTDTYEQYF. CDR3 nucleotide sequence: TGTGCCAGCAGGACAGACACCTACGAGCAGTACTTC.